A selection of T cell receptor beta chains follows, all from one sample in a study of PD-1 blockade in mismatch repair-deficient tumors. TCRdb's copy holds only in-frame clones and misses some; the assay was immunoSEQ multiplex PCR. The table lists under 25,000 clones, about 80% of them singletons. Sequencing was performed on PBMCs, taken 52 weeks after starting pembrolizumab. The receptors here all came from an adult with mismatch repair-deficient cancer. CDR3s include the opening cysteine and the closing phenylalanine or tryptophan. D genes are given only for firm matches. The size entry is marked missing in some rows and otherwise reads once, few, many or a size class.

D gene,V gene,clone size,J gene,CDR3 DNA,CDR3 protein
.,TRBV13,.,TRBJ1-1,TGTGCCAGCAGCACCAGACGAGGGACTGAAGCTTTCTTT,CASSTRRGTEAFF
.,TRBV30,.,TRBJ1-3,TGTGCCTGGAGTCCAGGTGGAAACACCATATATTTT,CAWSPGGNTIYF
.,TRBV19,few,TRBJ2-7,TGTGCCAGTAGACCAGCGGACCGGACCTACGAGCAGTACTTC,CASRPADRTYEQYF
TRBD2,TRBV6-1,.,TRBJ2-7,TGTGCCAGCAGTGACCCTAGCGGCAGCTCCTACGAGCAGTACTTC,CASSDPSGSSYEQYF
TRBD1,TRBV25-1,.,TRBJ1-1,TGTGCCAGAACTGGACAGGGGCGCTCGATGGTGAACACTGAAGCTTTCTTT,CARTGQGRSMVNTEAFF
TRBD2,TRBV7-6,.,TRBJ2-7,TGTGCCAGCAGCCCCCGCCCCACTAGCGGGAGGGGGGAGCAGTACTTC,CASSPRPTSGRGEQYF
TRBD2,TRBV11-2,.,TRBJ2-1,TGTGCCAGCAGCCTCACCTCGGGAGGGAATGAGCAGTTCTTC,CASSLTSGGNEQFF
.,TRBV10-3,.,TRBJ1-1,TGTGCCATCAGTGAGTCGGTGTTTCGGGGAGGTGGGTTAGCTTTCTTT,CAISESVFRGGGLAFF
TRBD2,TRBV4-1,.,TRBJ2-1,TGCGCCAGCAGCCAAGATCCAGCGGGAGTGGGTTACAATGAGCAGTTCTTC,CASSQDPAGVGYNEQFF
TRBD2,TRBV4-1,.,TRBJ2-1,TGCGCCAGCAGCCTAACTAGCGGGAGCTCCTACAATGAGCAGTTCTTC,CASSLTSGSSYNEQFF